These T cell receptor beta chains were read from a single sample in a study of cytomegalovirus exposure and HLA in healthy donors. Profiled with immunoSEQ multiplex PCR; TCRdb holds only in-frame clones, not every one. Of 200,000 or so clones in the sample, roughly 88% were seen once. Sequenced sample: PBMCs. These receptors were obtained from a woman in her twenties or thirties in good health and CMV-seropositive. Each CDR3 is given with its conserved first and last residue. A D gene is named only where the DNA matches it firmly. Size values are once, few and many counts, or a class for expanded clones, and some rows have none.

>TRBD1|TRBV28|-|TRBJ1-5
TGTGCCAGCCATGCACAGGGGGCGGGGCAGCCCCAGCATTTT
CASHAQGAGQPQHF
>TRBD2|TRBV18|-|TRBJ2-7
TGTGCCAGCTCACCACCGGCGGGAGGGCCCTACGAGCAGTACTTC
CASSPPAGGPYEQYF
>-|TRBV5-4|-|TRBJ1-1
TGTGCCAGCAGCTTGGTGGCAGGGGACACTGAAGCTTTCTTT
CASSLVAGDTEAFF
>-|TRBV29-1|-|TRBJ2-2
TGCAGCGCACCTTCAGCGGTGAACACCGGGGAGCTGTTTTTT
CSAPSAVNTGELFF
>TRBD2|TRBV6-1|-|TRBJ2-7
TGTGCCAGCAGTGAAGGGGACTACCGGTACGAGCAGTACTTC
CASSEGDYRYEQYF
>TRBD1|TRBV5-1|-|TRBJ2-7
TGCGCCAGCAGACCCGTTGGACAGGGTAGCCACGAGCAGTACTTC
CASRPVGQGSHEQYF
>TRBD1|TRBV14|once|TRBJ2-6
TGTGCCAGCAGTCTAAGGGGGCTTGGGGCCAACGTCCTGACTTTC
CASSLRGLGANVLTF
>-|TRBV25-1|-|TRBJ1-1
TGTGCCAGCGCCGAGGAGTGGAACACTGAAGCTTTCTTT
CASAEEWNTEAFF
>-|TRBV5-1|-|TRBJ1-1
TGCGCCAGCAGCTCCAACTGGGTCCAGGGGACTGAAGCTTTCTTT
CASSSNWVQGTEAFF
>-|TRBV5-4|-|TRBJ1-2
TGTGCCAGCAGCCCGGGAGAGGGGTTCTATGGCTACACCTTC
CASSPGEGFYGYTF
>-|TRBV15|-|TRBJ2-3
TGTGCCACCAGCAGTCGGCAGGGCCAAGATACGCAGTATTTT
CATSSRQGQDTQYF
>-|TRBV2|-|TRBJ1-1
TGTGCCAGCAGTGAGTTAGGGACACAGAACACTGAAGCTTTCTTT
CASSELGTQNTEAFF
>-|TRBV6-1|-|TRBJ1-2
TGTGCCAGCAGTGGATTCGATGGAACAGTGACCAACTATGGCTACACCTTC
CASSGFDGTVTNYGYTF
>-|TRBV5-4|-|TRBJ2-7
TGTGCCAGCAGCCTTGGAAGGAGGGGTGGGGACTACGAGCAGTACTTC
CASSLGRRGGDYEQYF
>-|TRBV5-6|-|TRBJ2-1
TGTGCCAGCAGCTTGATGACTTCTCTAGAGTTCTTC
CASSLMTSLEFF
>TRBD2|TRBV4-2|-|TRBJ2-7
TGTGCCAGCAGCCAAGATTTTGGGTCCGGGACTAGCGGGAACGAGCAGTACTTC
CASSQDFGSGTSGNEQYF
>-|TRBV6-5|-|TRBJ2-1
TGTGCCAGCGGCTCCCAAAGTGTAGGGGATGAGCAGTTCTTC
CASGSQSVGDEQFF
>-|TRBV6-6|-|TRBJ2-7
TGTGCCAGCAGTTACTCCCCTACCTACGAGCAGTACTTC
CASSYSPTYEQYF